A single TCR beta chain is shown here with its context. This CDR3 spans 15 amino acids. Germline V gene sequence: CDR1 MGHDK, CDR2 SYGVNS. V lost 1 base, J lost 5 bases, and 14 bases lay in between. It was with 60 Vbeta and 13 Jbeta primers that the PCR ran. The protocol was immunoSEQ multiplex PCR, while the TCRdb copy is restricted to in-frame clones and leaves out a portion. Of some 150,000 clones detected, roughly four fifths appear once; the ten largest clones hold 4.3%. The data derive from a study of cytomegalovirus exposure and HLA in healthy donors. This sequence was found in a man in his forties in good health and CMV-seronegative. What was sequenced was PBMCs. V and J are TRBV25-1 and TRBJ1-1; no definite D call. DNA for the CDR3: TGTGCCAGCAGTGAATGGGAGCCGAAGGGTACTGAAGCTTTCTTT. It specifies CASSEWEPKGTEAFF.